This TCR beta chain was retrieved from a study of blood T cell repertoires in COVID-19. Cohorts were assigned according to the clinical history that participants reported. The germline V gene encodes CDR1 MDHEN and CDR2 SYDVKM. V shed 4 bases and J 0 bases; nucleotides not matched to a gene: 6. The CDR3 totals 15 residues. Original data processing: Nucleated cell counts were estimated from reference gene primer amplification. Profiled with immunoSEQ multiplex PCR; TCRdb holds only in-frame clones, not every one. V and J calls plus clone size are reproduced from that table; the DNA served to infer D and trimming. The profile shows about 320,000 clones, approximately 88% of them singletons.

This receptor was taken from a man aged 30 to 45 who had recovered from COVID-19. Source material: PBMCs or T cells enriched from blood (not recorded which). This chain uses TRBV28 with TRBJ2-7; 7 bases are shared with TRBD1. The CDR3 DNA reads TGTGCCAGCAGTTCCCCGGGACAGAGCTCCTACGAGCAGTACTTC. Translation gives CASSSPGQSSYEQYF. Filled out from reference TRBV28 and TRBJ2-7, the complete variable domain reads DVKVTQSSRYLVKRTGEKVFLECVQDMDHENMFWYRQDPGLGLRLIYFSYDVKMKEKGDIPEGYSVSREKKERFSLILESASTNQTSMYLCASSSPGQSSYEQYFGPGTRLTVT.